This TCR beta chain was found in a study of CXCR3-negative and CXCR3-positive naive CD8 T cells. The germline V gene has CDR1 SGHTA and CDR2 FQGTGA. The CDR3 has 15 residues. Study-wide results and caveats: Hydrophobicity was higher for TRB CDR3s found in CXCR3-positive naive cells than in CXCR3-negative naive cells.

Concerning this clonotype itself: Its antigen is still unknown.

UMI-labeled 5' RACE yielded the TRB cDNA libraries. TCRdb reprocessed the 5' RACE reads, with one entry per CDR3 protein and no DNA. The sample has 130,000 or so distinct CDR3 sequences. The chain combines TRBV7-3 with TRBJ2-3; no DNA is available, so the TRBD1 call from TCRdb remains unchecked. The sequence came from a human donor in good health. Some clones in this sample may be carry-over from other donors' samples. The specimen was naive CXCR3+ CD8+ T cells from blood. Specified subset: CD45RO-CCR7+CD27+CD95- naive CD8+ T cells expressing CXCR3 (TNR3+). The CDR3 sequence is CASSSAGTLTDTQYF. Based on the CDR3 plus reference TRBV7-3 and TRBJ2-3, the full variable domain is GAGVSQTPSNKVTEKGKYVELRCDPISGHTALYWYRQSLGQGPEFLIYFQGTGAADDSGLPNDRFFAVRPEGSVSTLKIQRTERGDSAVYLCASSSAGTLTDTQYFGPGTRLTVL.